This T cell receptor (beta chain) was recovered during a study of OX40 agonist ivuxolimab in advanced cancers. On the study more broadly: It was ivuxolimab, an agonistic anti-OX40 (CD134) antibody, that patients were treated with. Three patients responded partially, comprising one with hepatocellular carcinoma and two with cutaneous melanoma.

Germline V lookup: CDR1 ENHRY, CDR2 SYGVKD. After removal of 5 bases from V and 7 bases from J, the junction contained 8 bases not matched to a gene. The CDR3 totals 14 residues. General study results and limits: Researchers report that CD8+ T cells had, on average, more expanded clones than CD4+. The 0.1-3.0 mg/kg partial responders had among the lowest clonal expansion.

Method: immunoSEQ multiplex PCR; TCRdb's copy keeps in-frame clones and lacks some. This sample has roughly 41,000 clones, with around 85% found just once. Worth noting for this clone: Antigen specificity is unknown.

The sample consisted of CD4+ or CD8+ T cells sorted from blood, taken in a trial of the OX40 agonist ivuxolimab. This TCR came from an adult with an advanced solid tumor such as melanoma, head and neck, liver or kidney cancer. The V gene is TRBV10-3, the J gene TRBJ2-7; 10 bases agree with TRBD1. CDR3 nucleotide sequence: TGTGCCATCAGTCCGGGACAGGGGCTTGAGGAGCAGTACTTC. Encoded protein: CAISPGQGLEEQYF.